This paragraph covers one T cell receptor (beta chain) sequence. The antigen this receptor binds is unknown. Nothing much larger sits one base from this clone, and base qualities are not available. Only healthy Caucasian donors were included. Three pairs of female monozygotic twins, all aged about 18 to 30 years, made up the twin cohort. Positive isolation kits from Invitrogen were used to isolate the CD4+ and CD8+ T cell populations. The sample belongs to a study of identical twins (TCRdb year 2016). Background for the entire study: To test whether fetal clonotypes persist, the study used deep sequencing on TCR alpha and beta repertoires from monozygotic twins, unrelated adults of various ages, and cord blood. To rule out contamination, the twin experiments were replicated at different times with different library preparation protocols. Overall study results and their limits: Out-of-frame TCR alpha sharing in monozygotic twins was systematically underestimated by recombination models, whereas sharing between unrelated individuals was in agreement with the recombination models. Compared with coincidental sharing between unrelated individuals, an excess of low generation-probability sequences was observed among out-of-frame TCR alpha sequences shared between twins. Fewer insertions were carried by abundant cord blood beta clonotypes, a similar but weaker trend appeared in young adult naive repertoires, and no such trend appeared in memory repertoires. Zero-insertion analyses could be partly confounded by invariant T cells such as MAIT and iNKT, though diverse VJ usage argued against such confounding for most clonotypes. Excess twin sharing in beta out-of-frame sequences was weaker because fewer shared sequences lowered the signal-to-noise ratio. Conclusions relied on cross-sectional statistical analysis, since the same donors could not be followed over many years.

Libraries came from 5' RACE. The sequencer listed for this sample is Illumina HiSeq 2000. Template switching introduced a universal primer binding site; the final cDNA contained a unique molecular identifier, enabling accurate counting of TCR cDNA molecules. First-strand cDNA for TCR alpha and beta chains was synthesized from specific primers in the conserved constant-segment region. To control for contamination, every cDNA library carried two barcodes: a SMART-Mk sample barcode plus Illumina barcodes. TruSeq adapter sequences, together with Illumina sample barcodes, were added in two successive PCR steps. The TCR alpha and beta cDNA libraries were sequenced on the Illumina HiSeq platform using custom primers. The authors' pipeline ran thus. MiGEC was used to process raw reads and extract unique molecular identifiers, and MiXCR was used to find CDR3 positions. Recombination models were inferred per individual with the repgenHMM and IGoR tools using an EM algorithm. The analysis of shared clonotypes was done with the tcR package in R, with sharing normalized by the product of cloneset sizes. To study raw recombination free of thymic and clonal selection effects, out-of-frame nonproductive sequences were analyzed. TCRdb itself trimmed the public reads at Q25 with fastp, ran MiXCR and retained productive beta chains. CDR3 protein duplicates are merged, each entry listing the most common genes and DNA. It is TCRdb's table, rather than the study itself, that gives the V and J calls and clone size. In this sample the table shows roughly 540,000 distinct CDR3 sequences, 20% to 25% of which occur a single time. About 0.91% of the sample is in the top ten clones.

The CDR3 runs 14 amino acids, cysteine and phenylalanine included. Only the CDR3 region is kept as DNA, spanning 42 bases read in frame from base 1. The V and J ends are trimmed by 0 bases and 8 bases, leaving 12 bases between them. The germline V gene encodes CDR1 SGHDT and CDR2 YYEEEE. This sample was also put to use in a study of T cells expressing NK-cell markers. The second study's authors report: In sorted CD3+CD56+NKG2C+, CD3+CD56+NKG2C- and CD3+CD56-NKG2C+ T-cell subsets from about 8 donors, TCR beta-chain repertoires were profiled. Of the eight sequenced donors, seven were found to be HCMV-seropositive and one was found to be HCMV-seronegative. To restrict sorting to alphabetaTCR-expressing T cells, an anti-gammadeltaTCR antibody was added in several experiments. In over five donors, the dominant CD3+CD56+NKG2C+ clonotypes were among the top 10 CD8+ clonotypes and accounted for roughly 1.0-8% of CD8+ T cells. Those dominant clonotypes were again the most abundant among CD3+CD56-NKG2C+ cells in a few donors, at roughly 25-60.1%. Whether the expanded NKG2C-expressing T cell clones were specific for HCMV antigens was left unclear. Randomly selected healthy volunteers, three men and five women, were used as the eight sequenced donors. A commercial ELISA kit detecting HCMV-specific IgG in serum was used to determine HCMV serostatus. MIGEC was used to demultiplex reads and group reads by UMI, and MiTCR was used to assemble and quantify clonotypes. To exclude erroneous sequences, only TCR cDNA sequences supported by at least two reads were retained. The tcR package was used for downstream repertoire analysis, and clonotypes were matched across fractions by CDR3 nucleotide sequence plus V segment. Antigen specificity was annotated against VDJdb with VDJmatch, allowing one amino acid substitution in CDR3.

The sequencing input was CD4+ T cells sorted from blood. The clonotype comes from a woman aged 18 to 35 in good health. Recombination joined TRBV5-6 with TRBJ2-1, with the D gene call left open. The DNA sequence reads TGTGCCAGCAGCTTGGGGCATCGAATTGATGAGCAGTTCTTC. This gives the protein CASSLGHRIDEQFF.